The sequence of this T cell receptor beta chain was determined in a study of CD8+ T cells in alopecia areata. General study points: More clonal than normal scalp was lesional scalp, particularly alopecia totalis/universalis. Unlike in mice, where it was clearer, TCR sharing across patients was less clear, possibly HLA-related.

For this clone: Its antigen is currently unknown.

Isolated RNA was reverse transcribed into cDNA used as the sequencing template. The table came from immunoSEQ multiplex PCR; TCRdb's copy has only in-frame clones and leaves some out. Of approximately 98,000 clones detected, around 59% appear once; the ten largest clones hold 20% to 25%. The CDR3 consists of 14 residues. V shed 3 bases and J shed 1 base, with 7 bases lying between them. The germline V gene encodes CDR1 SGHVS and CDR2 FQNEAQ. The chain combines TRBV7-8 with TRBJ1-5, with TRBD1 as a possible D gene (5 bases). Material: CD8+ T cells sorted from blood. This clonotype was sampled from a human donor in good health. The CDR3 sequence: CASSFRQSNQPQHF. In DNA, the CDR3 is TGTGCCAGCAGCTTCCGACAGAGCAATCAGCCCCAGCATTTT.